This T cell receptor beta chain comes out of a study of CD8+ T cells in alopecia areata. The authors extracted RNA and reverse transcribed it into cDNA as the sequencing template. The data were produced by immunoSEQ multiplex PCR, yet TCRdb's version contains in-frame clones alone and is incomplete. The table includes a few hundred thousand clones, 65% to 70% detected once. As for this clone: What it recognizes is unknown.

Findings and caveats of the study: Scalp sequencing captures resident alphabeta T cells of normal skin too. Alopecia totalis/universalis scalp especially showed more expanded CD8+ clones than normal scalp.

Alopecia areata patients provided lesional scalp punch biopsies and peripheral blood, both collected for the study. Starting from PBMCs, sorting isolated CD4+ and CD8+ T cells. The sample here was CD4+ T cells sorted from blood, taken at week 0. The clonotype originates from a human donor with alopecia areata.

CDR3: CASSRGGFGTAVGTQYF. The CDR3 bases are TGTGCCAGCAGCCGGGGAGGTTTTGGGACCGCCGTGGGTACGCAGTATTTT. This sequence joins TRBV5-4 and TRBJ2-3; D might be TRBD2 (6 bases). Trimming shortened V by 4 bases and J by 8 bases, and 26 bases separated the two germline ends. The CDR3 extends over 17 amino acids. The germline V gene encodes CDR1 SGHNT and CDR2 YYREEE (reference sequence).